What follows describes a single T cell receptor beta chain. The antigen it binds to is not known. The record has no base qualities; no much larger clone is one base away. Cut back by 0 bases and 5 bases, the V and J ends lie 7 bases apart. CDR1 and CDR2 are drawn from the germline V gene (reference sequence): PRHDT, FYEKMQ. Inclusive of the bounding cysteine and phenylalanine, the CDR3 is 13 residues long. Just CDR3 DNA is preserved here, 39 bases in frame from base 1. This specimen comes from a study of technical replicates of blood from a few donors (TCRdb year 2017). To prepare the library, the immunoSEQ multiplex PCR assay was applied. As stored in TCRdb, this immuneACCESS dataset retains in-frame rearrangements with V and J assigned. A fraction of the clones does not appear; measured against another copy, unresolved V genes explain less than half of the discrepancy, and the remainder lacks a known reason. The sample profile shows over 50,000 clones; approximately 83% of them were found once. Roughly 5% of the sample lies in the top ten.

Sequenced material: PBMCs. The sequence came from a human donor in good health. Some clones in this sample may be carry-over from other donors' samples. The chain uses TRBV13 and TRBJ2-5; confidence is insufficient to name the D gene. The DNA sequence is TGTGCCAGCAGCTTAGGTGCGGTGGAGACCCAGTACTTC. Its protein reads: CASSLGAVETQYF.